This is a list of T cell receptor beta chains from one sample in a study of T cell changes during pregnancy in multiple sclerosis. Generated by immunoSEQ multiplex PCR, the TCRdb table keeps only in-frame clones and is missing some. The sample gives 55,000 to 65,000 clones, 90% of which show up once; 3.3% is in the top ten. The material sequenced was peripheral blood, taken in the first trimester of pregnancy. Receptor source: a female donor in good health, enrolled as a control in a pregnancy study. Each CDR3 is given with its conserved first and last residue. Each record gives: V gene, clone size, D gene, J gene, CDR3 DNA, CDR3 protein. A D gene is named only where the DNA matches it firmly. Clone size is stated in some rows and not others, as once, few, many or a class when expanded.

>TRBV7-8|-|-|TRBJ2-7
TGTGCCAGCATTCTCGACTCTCTCTCCTACGAGCAGTACTTC
CASILDSLSYEQYF
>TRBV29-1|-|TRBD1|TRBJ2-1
TGCAGCGTCGCGTCGTCGGACAGGGCGCACAATGAGCAGTTCTTC
CSVASSDRAHNEQFF
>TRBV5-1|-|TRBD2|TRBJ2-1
TGCGCCAGCAGCTTGCTGAGCGGGAACTACAATGAGCAGTTCTTC
CASSLLSGNYNEQFF
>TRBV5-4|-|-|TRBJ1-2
TGTGCCAGCACCCTTTTCGGGGGGGACTATGGCTACACCTTC
CASTLFGGDYGYTF
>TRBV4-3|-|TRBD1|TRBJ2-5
TGCGCCAGCAGCCAGAGCGACAGGGGGCAAGAGACCCAGTACTTC
CASSQSDRGQETQYF
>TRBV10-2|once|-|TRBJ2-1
TGCGCCAGCATTCAAGCCGGGATGCATGAGCAGTTCTTC
CASIQAGMHEQFF
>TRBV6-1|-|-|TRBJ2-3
TGTGCCAGCACCGGCGGATTTGGCACAGATACGCAGTATTTT
CASTGGFGTDTQYF
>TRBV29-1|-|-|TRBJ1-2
TGCAGCGTTGAATCGAACTATGGCTACACCTTC
CSVESNYGYTF
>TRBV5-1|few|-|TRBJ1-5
TGCGCCAGCAGCTTGGCCTCCAGGGAAGGACAGCCCCAGCATTTT
CASSLASREGQPQHF
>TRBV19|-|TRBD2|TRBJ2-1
TGTGCCAGTAGTAGCGGGGGGCTACCGCACAATGAGCAGTTCTTC
CASSSGGLPHNEQFF
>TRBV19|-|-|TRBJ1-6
TGTGCCAGTAGTATCCCGGGCTCCTATAATTCACCCCTCCACTTT
CASSIPGSYNSPLHF
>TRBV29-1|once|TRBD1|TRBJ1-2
TGCAGCGTAGCGACAGGGGCGCTTGGCTACACCTTC
CSVATGALGYTF
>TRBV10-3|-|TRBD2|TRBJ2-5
TGTGCCATCAGGGGGGGACTAGCGGGAGCCGAAGAGACCCAGTACTTC
CAIRGGLAGAEETQYF
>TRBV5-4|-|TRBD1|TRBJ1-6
TGTGCCAGCAGCTTGTCACAGGGGGCCGGTAATTCACCCCTCCACTTT
CASSLSQGAGNSPLHF
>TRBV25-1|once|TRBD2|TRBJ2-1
TGTGCCAGCGAACGTCGACTAGCGGGCCATGAGCAGTTCTTC
CASERRLAGHEQFF
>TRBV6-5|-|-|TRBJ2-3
TGTGCCAGCAGACTCGACTATCAGGGGACGCAGTATTTT
CASRLDYQGTQYF
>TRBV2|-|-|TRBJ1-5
TGTGCCAGCGCCACCGGCGGGAATCAGCCCCAGCATTTT
CASATGGNQPQHF
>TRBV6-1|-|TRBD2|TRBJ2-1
TGTGCCAGCAGTGACCCCAGGGGACTAGCGGGAGGGGGGGCGCACAATGAGCAGTTCTTC
CASSDPRGLAGGGAHNEQFF
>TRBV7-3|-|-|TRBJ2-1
TGTGCCAGCAGCTTAACGGGGCAGGGAGGTTATGAGCAGTTCTTC
CASSLTGQGGYEQFF
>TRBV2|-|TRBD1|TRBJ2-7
TGTGCCAGCAGTGAGAAGACAGGGGGCTACGAGCAGTACTTC
CASSEKTGGYEQYF
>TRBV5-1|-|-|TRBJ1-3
TGCGCCAGCAGCCAGGGGCAGGGTTTTGGAAACACCATATATTTT
CASSQGQGFGNTIYF
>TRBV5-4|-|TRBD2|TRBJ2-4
TGTGCCAGCAGCTTGGGAGCGGGAGGGACCCTAGCCAAAAACATTCAGTACTTC
CASSLGAGGTLAKNIQYF
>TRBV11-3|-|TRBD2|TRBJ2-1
TGTGCCAGCAGAAGCCGACTAGCGGGAGCCCGCTCCTACAATGAGCAGTTCTTC
CASRSRLAGARSYNEQFF
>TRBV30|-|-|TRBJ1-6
TGTGCCTGGAGGCGAAATTCACCCCTCCACTTT
CAWRRNSPLHF
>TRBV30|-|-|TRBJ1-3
TGTGCCTGGAGATCAATAGCCGGCTCTGGAAACACCATATATTTT
CAWRSIAGSGNTIYF
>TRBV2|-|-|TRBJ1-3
TGTGCCAGCAGTGAAAATCCTCGGGGGTCCCTTCTCTTTCCCTCTGGAAACACCATATATTTT
CASSENPRGSLLFPSGNTIYF
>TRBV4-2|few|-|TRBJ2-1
TGTGCCAGCAGCCAAAGCTTCCCCTCCTACAATGAGCAGTTCTTC
CASSQSFPSYNEQFF
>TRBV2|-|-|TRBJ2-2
TGTGCCAGCAGTGAACGGGCGAACACCGGGGAGCTGTTTTTT
CASSERANTGELFF
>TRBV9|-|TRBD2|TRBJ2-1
TGTGCCAGCAGCGTAGCCAGCGGGGGCCCATCCAATGAGCAGTTCTTC
CASSVASGGPSNEQFF
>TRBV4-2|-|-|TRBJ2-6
TGTGCCAGCAGCCAAGTACCGGGGATTAGTTCTGGGGCCAACGTCCTGACTTTC
CASSQVPGISSGANVLTF
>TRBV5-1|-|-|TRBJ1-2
TGCGCCAGCAGCTTGGAGGGGGACTATGGCTACACCTTC
CASSLEGDYGYTF
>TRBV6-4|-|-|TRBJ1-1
TGTGCCAGCAGTTACGACCGCGACAGTGCGAACACTGAAGCTTTCTTT
CASSYDRDSANTEAFF
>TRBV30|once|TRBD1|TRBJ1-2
TGTGCCTGGAGTCCCGGGGGGGGACAGCCCTATGGCTACACCTTC
CAWSPGGGQPYGYTF
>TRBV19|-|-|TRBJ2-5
TGTGCCAGTAGTCGAGGAGGGTGGGAGACCCAGTACTTC
CASSRGGWETQYF
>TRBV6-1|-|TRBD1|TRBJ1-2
TGTGCCAGCAGCGAAACATTTACAGGGGGCGCTTATGGCTACACCTTC
CASSETFTGGAYGYTF
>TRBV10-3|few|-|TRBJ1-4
TGTGCCATCCAAGCCGGGACAACTGGTGAAAAACTGTTTTTT
CAIQAGTTGEKLFF
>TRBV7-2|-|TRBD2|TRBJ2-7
TGTGCCAGCAGTCTCCCCCGGACTAGCGGGAAACACGAGCAGTACTTC
CASSLPRTSGKHEQYF
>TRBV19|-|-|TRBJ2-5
TGTGCCAGTAGTATGAGGGGACTCCTGTACCAAGAGACCCAGTACTTC
CASSMRGLLYQETQYF
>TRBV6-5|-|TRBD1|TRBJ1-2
TGTGCCAGCAGTGTCCTTTCAGGGGGCAAGGGCTACACCTTC
CASSVLSGGKGYTF
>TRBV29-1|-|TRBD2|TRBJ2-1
TGCAGCGTCGCCCTACTAGCGAAAACCTACAATGAGCAGTTCTTC
CSVALLAKTYNEQFF
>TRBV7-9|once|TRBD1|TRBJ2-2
TGTGCCAGCAGCCAGACGTTGACAGGGACGGAGCTGTTTTTT
CASSQTLTGTELFF
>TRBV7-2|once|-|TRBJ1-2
TGTGCCAGCAGCTTAAGTCTCGGACATATCTATGGCTACACCTTC
CASSLSLGHIYGYTF